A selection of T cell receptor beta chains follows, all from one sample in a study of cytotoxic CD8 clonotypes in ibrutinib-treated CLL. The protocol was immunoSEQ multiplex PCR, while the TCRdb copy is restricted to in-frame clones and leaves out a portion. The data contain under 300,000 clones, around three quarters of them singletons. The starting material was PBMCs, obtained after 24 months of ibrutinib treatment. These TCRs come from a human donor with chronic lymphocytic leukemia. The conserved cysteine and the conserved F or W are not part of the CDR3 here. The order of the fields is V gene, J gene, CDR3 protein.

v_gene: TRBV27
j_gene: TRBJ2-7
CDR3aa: ASSARVAGAIYEQY

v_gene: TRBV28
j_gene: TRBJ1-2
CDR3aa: ASSPSRQGGGYT

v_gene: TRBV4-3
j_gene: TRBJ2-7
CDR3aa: ASSQDRSVTYEQY

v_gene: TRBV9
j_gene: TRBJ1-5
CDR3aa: ASSVDMGNQPQH

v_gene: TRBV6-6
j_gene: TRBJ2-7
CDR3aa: ASSSGTANSYEQY

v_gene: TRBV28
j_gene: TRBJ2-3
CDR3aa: ASSSRTGTSNLDTQY

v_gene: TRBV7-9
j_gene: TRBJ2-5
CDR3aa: ASSFGQGLGTQY

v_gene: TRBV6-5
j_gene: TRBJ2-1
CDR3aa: ASTLGGAGANEQF

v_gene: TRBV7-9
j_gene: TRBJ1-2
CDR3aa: ASSGGINYGYT

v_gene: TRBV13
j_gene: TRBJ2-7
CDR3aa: ASSLDSGSFEEQY

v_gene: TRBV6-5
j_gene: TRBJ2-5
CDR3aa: ASSYAQGIGGTQY

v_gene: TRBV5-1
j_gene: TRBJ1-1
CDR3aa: ASSPGLLVGEAF

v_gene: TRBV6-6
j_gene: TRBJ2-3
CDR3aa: ASRGQGVTDTQY

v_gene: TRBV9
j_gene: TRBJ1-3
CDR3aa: ASSVANTDSGNTIY

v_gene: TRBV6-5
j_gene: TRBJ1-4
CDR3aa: ASSRTGLYEKLF

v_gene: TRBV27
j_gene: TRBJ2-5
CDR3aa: ASSVDLGGTQY

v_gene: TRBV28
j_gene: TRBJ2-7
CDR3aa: ASQRGIYEQY

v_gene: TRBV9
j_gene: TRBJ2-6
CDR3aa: ASSVGLAGGLTGANVLT

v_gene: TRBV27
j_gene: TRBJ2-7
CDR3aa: ASSRRDRTYEQY

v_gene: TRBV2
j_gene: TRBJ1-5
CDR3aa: ASSEAMTGEWH

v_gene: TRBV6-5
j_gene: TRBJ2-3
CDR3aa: ASSYEGTARTDTQY

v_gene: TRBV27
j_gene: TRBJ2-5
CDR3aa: ASSSLMGGETQY

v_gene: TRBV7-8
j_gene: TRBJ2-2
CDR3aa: ASSPLAGSRTGELF

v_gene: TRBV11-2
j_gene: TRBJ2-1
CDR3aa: ASSLGRGPEQF

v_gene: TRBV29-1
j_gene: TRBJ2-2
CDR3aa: SAGRGDTGELF

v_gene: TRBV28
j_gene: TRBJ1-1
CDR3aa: ASSLSPQGYTEAF

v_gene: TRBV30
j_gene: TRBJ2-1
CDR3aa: AWTSGRSYNEQF

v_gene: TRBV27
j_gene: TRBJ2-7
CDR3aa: ASRTSGDPGYEQY

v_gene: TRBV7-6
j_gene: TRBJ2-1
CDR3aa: ASLTGTGGFNEQF

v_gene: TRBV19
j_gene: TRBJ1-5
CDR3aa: ASSPGKSNQPQH

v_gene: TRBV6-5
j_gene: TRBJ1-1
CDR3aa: ASSYDSNTEAF

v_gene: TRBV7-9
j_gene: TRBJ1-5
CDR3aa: ASSSVITGNQPQH

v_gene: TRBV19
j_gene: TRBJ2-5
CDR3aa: ASSPGAQVPRETQY

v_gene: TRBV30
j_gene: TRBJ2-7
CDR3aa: AWSPSGYEQY

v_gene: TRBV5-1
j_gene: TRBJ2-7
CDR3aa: ASSLAAGGRGGYEQY

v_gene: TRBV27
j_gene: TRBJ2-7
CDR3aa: ASSPGTSRYEQY

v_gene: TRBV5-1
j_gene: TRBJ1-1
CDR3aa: ASSLGTEAF

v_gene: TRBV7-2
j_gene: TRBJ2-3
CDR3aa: ASSQRLAGNGDTQY

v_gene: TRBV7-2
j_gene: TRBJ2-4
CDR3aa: ASSLSGGKNIQY

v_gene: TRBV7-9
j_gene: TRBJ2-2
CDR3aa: ASSRGGANTGELF

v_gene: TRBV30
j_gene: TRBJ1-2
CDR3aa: AWSNPAPGTVHGYT

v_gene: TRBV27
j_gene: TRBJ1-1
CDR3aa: ASSFPGTHTEAF